Described below is a single T cell receptor (beta chain) sequence and its context. The antigen is not known. The entry originates in a study of post-analysis software for immune sequencing data. Study information: In terms of disease course, relapsing-remitting, secondary progressive and progressive-relapsing multiple sclerosis were included.

Findings and caveats of the study: Patients had higher frequencies than controls of about 5 TRBV segments, including TRBV5-6, TRBV5-1 and TRBV20-1.

Incorporated into the TCR beta cDNA libraries were unique molecular identifiers, which served to reduce PCR and sequencing biases. Using its own MiXCR run on the PCR reads, TCRdb lists one record per CDR3 protein. The top ten clones hold 13% of a sample with approximately 350,000 distinct CDR3 sequences, less than 40% of them seen once. The CDR3 has 13 amino acids. With 4 bases removed from V and 11 bases from J, the gap between germline ends came to 14 bases. The germline V gene encodes CDR1 WSHSY and CDR2 SAAADI. This rearrangement joins TRBV10-2 to TRBJ1-4, with D possibly being TRBD1 (6 bases). This receptor was identified in a girl aged 10 to 17 with multiple sclerosis. Sequenced input: blood. The CDR3 sequence is CASSADIGGKLFF. CDR3 sequence (DNA): TGCGCCAGCAGTGCCGATATTGGGGGCAAACTGTTTTTT.